This T cell receptor (beta chain) was sequenced during a study of T cells in tuberculosis. This clone was recorded a few times. Method: immunoSEQ multiplex PCR; TCRdb's copy keeps in-frame clones and lacks some. The table has over 30,000 clones, around 97% seen once; the top ten hold approximately 5.8%. Trimming pared 8 bases from V and 1 base from J, leaving 14 bases between. The CDR3 loop spans 13 amino acids. Germline loops: CDR1 SQVTM, CDR2 ANQGSEA. This TCR was recovered from a donor aged 10 to 29 with latent tuberculosis or without tuberculosis infection. The sequencing input was PBMCs. The genes are TRBV29-1 and TRBJ2-5; tentative D call: TRBD2 (6 bases). The CDR3 loop reads CSFQRDSQETQYF. CDR3 coding DNA: TGCAGCTTCCAACGGGACTCCCAAGAGACCCAGTACTTC.